This is a list of T cell receptor beta chains from one sample in a study of T cells in Graves' hyperthyroidism and ophthalmopathy. TCRdb re-called the multiplex PCR reads through MiXCR, storing one row per CDR3 protein. This sample carries over 450,000 distinct CDR3 sequences, over 13% of them seen once, and the ten largest clones take 15% to 20%. The sample consisted of blood. These receptors originate from a woman aged 18-29 years with Graves' hyperthyroidism. CDR3s include the opening cysteine and the closing phenylalanine or tryptophan.

CDR3 length	V gene	J gene	CDR3 protein
15	TRBV18	TRBJ2-3	CASSPILYFTDTQYF
15	TRBV9	TRBJ2-1	CASSARGRTSNEQFF
18	TRBV6-1	TRBJ1-5	CASIARDRGLDSNQPQHF
15	TRBV28	TRBJ1-1	CASSSGRSGNTEAFF
15	TRBV3-1	TRBJ2-7	CASSRRASRTGEQYF
17	TRBV12-3/TRBV12-4	TRBJ1-5	CASSLGPPDGSNQPQHF
14	TRBV30	TRBJ2-2	CAWSYHSGSGELFF
16	TRBV12-5	TRBJ2-7	CASGPVFSSHVGEQYF
13	TRBV2	TRBJ2-1	CASSRGRYNEQFF
13	TRBV5-1	TRBJ2-1	CASSLLAGNEQFF
15	TRBV12-3/TRBV12-4	TRBJ2-3	CASSPYRARTDTQYF
14	TRBV3-1	TRBJ1-2	CASSQGIQDYGYTF
14	TRBV6-5	TRBJ2-1	CASSYFTTGDEQFF
12	TRBV30	TRBJ2-1	CAWSVSLREQFF
15	TRBV5-1	TRBJ1-2	CASSLDGQGMNGYTF
12	TRBV7-9	TRBJ2-7	CASSLPNYEQYF
15	TRBV6-2/TRBV6-3	TRBJ1-5	CASSRDGASNQPQHF
11	TRBV19	TRBJ1-1	CASTGWTEAFF
18	TRBV28	TRBJ2-3	CAGGPRRALAGSTDTQYF
14	TRBV7-3	TRBJ1-1	CASSLNGRSGEAFF
13	TRBV7-8	TRBJ1-1	CASSLGVETEAFF
13	TRBV6-1	TRBJ1-1	CASIIGLWAEAFF
15	TRBV29-1	TRBJ2-3	CSVELGRGGIDTQYF
15	TRBV27	TRBJ2-2	CASSFEAGGAGELFF
16	TRBV7-9	TRBJ2-2	CASSSTGDRITGELFF
15	TRBV20-1	TRBJ2-2	CSAFGTSGNTGELFF
15	TRBV20-1	TRBJ2-2	CSASTSGKNTGELFF
14	TRBV19	TRBJ1-6	CASSPYRGDSPLHF
13	TRBV7-6	TRBJ1-1	CASSLALGTEAFF
16	TRBV5-1	TRBJ2-2	CASSTIDTRNTGELFF
15	TRBV3-1	TRBJ2-7	CASSQGGGTYYEQYF
13	TRBV2	TRBJ1-1	CAGPEIGDTEAFF
13	TRBV12-3/TRBV12-4	TRBJ1-1	CASSFARETEAFF
14	TRBV3-1	TRBJ1-1	CASSPRAGNIEAFF
17	TRBV7-9	TRBJ2-7	CASSFNMTGGWDYEQYF
12	TRBV12-3/TRBV12-4	TRBJ1-2	CASTLHLGGYTF
16	TRBV27	TRBJ1-6	CASRTSPRVENSPLHF
19	TRBV15	TRBJ2-1	CATSRDLVKREDSYNEQFF
15	TRBV5-1	TRBJ2-7	CASTTRTGSSYEQYF
12	TRBV30	TRBJ1-1	CAWSVGGTEAFF
12	TRBV20-1	TRBJ2-3	CSAPPGTDTQYF
15	TRBV7-9	TRBJ2-7	CASSHQGQGSYEQYF
17	TRBV4-1	TRBJ2-3	CASSQLGRRGATDTQYF
14	TRBV27	TRBJ2-7	CASANSGSSGEQYF
17	TRBV11-1	TRBJ2-1	CASSWGVGGEEYNEQFF
12	TRBV7-6	TRBJ1-1	CASSQSGTEAFF
13	TRBV5-6	TRBJ1-6	CASRTGYGSPLHF
14	TRBV12-3/TRBV12-4	TRBJ1-2	CASSLERGAVGYTF
18	TRBV5-4	TRBJ2-3	CASSHGNLGGLGRDTQYF
15	TRBV29-1	TRBJ1-2	CSVVGREVVADGYTF
16	TRBV3-1	TRBJ2-7	CASSPETSGSSYEQYF
16	TRBV20-1	TRBJ1-4	CSARKAGGATNEKLFF
14	TRBV27	TRBJ2-1	CASSFQGNYNEQFF
14	TRBV12-3/TRBV12-4	TRBJ1-2	CASSFGGLERGYTF
16	TRBV9	TRBJ1-1	CASSSATGGLNTEAFF
15	TRBV20-1	TRBJ2-1	CSARARGPPINEQFF
15	TRBV7-9	TRBJ2-1	CASSPTSIRDNEQFF